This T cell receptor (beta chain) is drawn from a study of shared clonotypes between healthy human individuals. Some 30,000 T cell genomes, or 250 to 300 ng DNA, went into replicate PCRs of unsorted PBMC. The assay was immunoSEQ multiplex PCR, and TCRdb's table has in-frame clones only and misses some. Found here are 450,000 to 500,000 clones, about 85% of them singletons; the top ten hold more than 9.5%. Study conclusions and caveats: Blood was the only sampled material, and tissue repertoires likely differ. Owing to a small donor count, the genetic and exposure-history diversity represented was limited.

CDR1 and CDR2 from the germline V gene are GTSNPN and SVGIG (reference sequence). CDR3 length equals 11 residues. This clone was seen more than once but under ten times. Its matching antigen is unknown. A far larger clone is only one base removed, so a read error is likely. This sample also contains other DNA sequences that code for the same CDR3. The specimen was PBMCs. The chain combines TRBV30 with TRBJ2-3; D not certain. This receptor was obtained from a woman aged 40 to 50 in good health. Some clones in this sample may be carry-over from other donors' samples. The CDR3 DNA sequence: TGTGCCTGGAAACCCGTGGGTACGCAGTACTTT. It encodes CAWKPVGTQYF.